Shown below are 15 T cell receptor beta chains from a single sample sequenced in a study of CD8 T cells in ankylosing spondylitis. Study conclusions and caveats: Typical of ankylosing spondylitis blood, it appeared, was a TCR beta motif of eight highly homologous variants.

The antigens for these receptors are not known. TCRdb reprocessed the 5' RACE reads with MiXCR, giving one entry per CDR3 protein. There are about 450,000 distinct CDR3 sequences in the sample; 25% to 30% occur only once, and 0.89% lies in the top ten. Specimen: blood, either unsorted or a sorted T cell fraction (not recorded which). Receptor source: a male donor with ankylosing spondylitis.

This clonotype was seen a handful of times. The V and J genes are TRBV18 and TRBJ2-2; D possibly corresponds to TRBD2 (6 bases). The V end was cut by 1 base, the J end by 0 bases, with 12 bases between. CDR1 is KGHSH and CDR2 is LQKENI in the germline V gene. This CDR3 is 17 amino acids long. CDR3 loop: CASSPRSSASNTGELFF. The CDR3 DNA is TGTGCCAGCTCACCACGCTCTAGCGCCTCGAACACCGGGGAGCTGTTTTTT.

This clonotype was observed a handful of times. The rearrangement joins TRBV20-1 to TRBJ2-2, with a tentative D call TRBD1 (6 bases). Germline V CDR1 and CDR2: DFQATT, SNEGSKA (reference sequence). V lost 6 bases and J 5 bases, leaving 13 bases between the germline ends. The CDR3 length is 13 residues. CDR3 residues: CSAPGAGTGELFF. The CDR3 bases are TGCAGTGCCCCAGGGGCGGGTACCGGGGAGCTGTTTTTT.

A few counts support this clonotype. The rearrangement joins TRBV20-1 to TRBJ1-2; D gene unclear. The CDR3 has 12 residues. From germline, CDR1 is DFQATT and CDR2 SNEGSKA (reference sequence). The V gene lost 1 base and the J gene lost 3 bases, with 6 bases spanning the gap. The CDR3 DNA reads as TGCAGTGCTAGAGGGGTGTACTATGGCTACACCTTC. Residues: CSARGVYYGYTF.

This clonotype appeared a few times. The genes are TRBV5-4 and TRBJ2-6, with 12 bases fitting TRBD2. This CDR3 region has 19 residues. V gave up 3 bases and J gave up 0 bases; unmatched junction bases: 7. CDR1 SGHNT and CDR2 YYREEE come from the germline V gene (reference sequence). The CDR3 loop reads CASSSGLAGFFSGANVLTF. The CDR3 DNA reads TGTGCCAGCAGCTCCGGACTAGCGGGGTTTTTCTCTGGGGCCAACGTCCTGACTTTC.

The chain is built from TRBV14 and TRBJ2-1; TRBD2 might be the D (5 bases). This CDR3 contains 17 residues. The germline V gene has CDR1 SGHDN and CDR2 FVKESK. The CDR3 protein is CAKPAPQRRTSYNEQFF. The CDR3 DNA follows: TGTGCTAAACCTGCCCCTCAGCGGCGGACCTCCTACAATGAGCAGTTCTTC. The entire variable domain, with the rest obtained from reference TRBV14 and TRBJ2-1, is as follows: EAGVTQFPSHSVIEKGQTVTLRCDPISGHDNLYWYRRVMGKEIKFLLHFVKESKQDESGMPNNRFLAERTGGTYSTLKVQPAELEDSGVYFCAKPAPQRRTSYNEQFFGPGTRLTVL.

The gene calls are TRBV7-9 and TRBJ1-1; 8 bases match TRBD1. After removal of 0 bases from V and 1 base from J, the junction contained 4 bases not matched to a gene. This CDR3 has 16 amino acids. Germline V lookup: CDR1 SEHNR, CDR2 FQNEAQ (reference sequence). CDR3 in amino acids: CASSLAGQEPNTEAFF. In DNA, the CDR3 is TGTGCCAGCAGCTTAGCGGGACAGGAACCGAACACTGAAGCTTTCTTT.

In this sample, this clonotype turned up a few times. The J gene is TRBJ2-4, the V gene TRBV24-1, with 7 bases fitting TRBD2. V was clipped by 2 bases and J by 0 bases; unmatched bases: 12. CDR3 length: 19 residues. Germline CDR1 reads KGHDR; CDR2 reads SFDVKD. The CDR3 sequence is CATSDSRAGLGVAKNIQYF. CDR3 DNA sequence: TGTGCCACCAGTGATTCCCGGGCAGGACTAGGCGTAGCCAAAAACATTCAGTACTTC.

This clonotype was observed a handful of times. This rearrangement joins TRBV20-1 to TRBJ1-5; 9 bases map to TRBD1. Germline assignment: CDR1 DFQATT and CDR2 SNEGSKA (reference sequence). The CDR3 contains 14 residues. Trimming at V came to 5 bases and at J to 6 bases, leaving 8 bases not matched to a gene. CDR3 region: CSAGGQGIGQPQHF. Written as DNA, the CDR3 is TGCAGTGCTGGGGGACAGGGAATCGGTCAGCCCCAGCATTTT.

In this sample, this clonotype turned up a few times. This CDR3 is CASSSTFSGFRHTDTQYF. The CDR3 DNA sequence: TGCGCCAGCAGCTCGACGTTTTCTGGATTCCGCCACACAGATACGCAGTATTTT. This chain links TRBV5-1 with TRBJ2-3; D gene uncertain. This CDR3 spans 18 amino acids. From germline, CDR1 is SGHRS and CDR2 YFSETQ. V was clipped by 3 bases and J by 2 bases, with 22 bases between them.

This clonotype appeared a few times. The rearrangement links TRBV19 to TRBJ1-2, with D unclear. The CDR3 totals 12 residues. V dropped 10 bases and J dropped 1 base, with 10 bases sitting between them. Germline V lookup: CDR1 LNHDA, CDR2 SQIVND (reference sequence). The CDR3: CATTDRNYGYTF. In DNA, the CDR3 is TGTGCCACCACGGACCGTAACTATGGCTACACCTTC.

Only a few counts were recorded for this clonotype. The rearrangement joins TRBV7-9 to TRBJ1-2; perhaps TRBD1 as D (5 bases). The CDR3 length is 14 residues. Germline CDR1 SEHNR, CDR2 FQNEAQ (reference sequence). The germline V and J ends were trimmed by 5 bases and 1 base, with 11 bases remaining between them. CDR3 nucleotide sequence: TGTGCCAGCAGCAGAGGACAAGATAACTATGGCTACACCTTC. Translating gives CASSRGQDNYGYTF.

CDR3 sequence: CASSLDAPEEKLFF. The CDR3 DNA reads TGTGCCAGCAGCTTGGATGCGCCGGAGGAAAAACTGTTTTTT. The genes are TRBV5-5 and TRBJ1-4; D is undetermined. Trimming took off 0 bases at V and 8 bases at J, with 11 bases between the two ends. The CDR3 loop spans 14 amino acids. The germline CDR1 and CDR2 sequences are SGHKS and YYEKEE (reference sequence).

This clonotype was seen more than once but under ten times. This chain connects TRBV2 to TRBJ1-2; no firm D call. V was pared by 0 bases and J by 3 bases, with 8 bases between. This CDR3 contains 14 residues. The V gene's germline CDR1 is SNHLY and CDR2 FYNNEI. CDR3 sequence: CASSEARGDYGYTF. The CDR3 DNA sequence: TGTGCCAGCAGTGAAGCGCGGGGTGACTATGGCTACACCTTC.

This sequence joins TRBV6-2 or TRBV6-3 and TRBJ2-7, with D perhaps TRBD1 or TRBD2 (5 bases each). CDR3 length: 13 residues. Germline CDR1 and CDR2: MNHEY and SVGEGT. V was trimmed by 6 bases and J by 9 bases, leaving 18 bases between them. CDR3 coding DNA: TGTGCCAGCAGCCCCGGGACGGACGCTTGGCAGTACGTC. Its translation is CASSPGTDAWQYV.

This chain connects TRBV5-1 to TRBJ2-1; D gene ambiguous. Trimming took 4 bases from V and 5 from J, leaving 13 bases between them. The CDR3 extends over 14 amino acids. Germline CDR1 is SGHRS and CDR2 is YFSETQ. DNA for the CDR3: TGCGCCAGCAGCCTGGCGACTTGGGACAATGAGCAGTTCTTC. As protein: CASSLATWDNEQFF.